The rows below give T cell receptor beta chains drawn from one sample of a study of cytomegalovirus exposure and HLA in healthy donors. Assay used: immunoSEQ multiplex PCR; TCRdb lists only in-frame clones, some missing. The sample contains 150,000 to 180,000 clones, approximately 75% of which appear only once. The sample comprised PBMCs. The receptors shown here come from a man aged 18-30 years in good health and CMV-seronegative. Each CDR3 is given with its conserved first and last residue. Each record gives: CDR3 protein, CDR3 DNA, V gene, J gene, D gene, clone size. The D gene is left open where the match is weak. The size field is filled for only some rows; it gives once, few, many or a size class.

CDR3: CASSTRRGLNQPQHF; DNA: TGTGCCAGCAGTACCCGAAGGGGCCTAAATCAGCCCCAGCATTTT; V: TRBV6-5; J: TRBJ1-5; D: .; size: .
CDR3: CASSYEDSHTIYF; DNA: TGTGCCAGCAGTTACGAAGACAGCCACACCATATATTTT; V: TRBV6-5; J: TRBJ1-3; D: .; size: .
CDR3: CASSILQGTGELFF; DNA: TGTGCCAGCAGTATACTACAGGGAACCGGGGAGCTGTTTTTT; V: TRBV28; J: TRBJ2-2; D: .; size: .
CDR3: CASSLVARRSNSPLHF; DNA: TGCGCCAGCAGCTTGGTGGCCAGGAGGTCTAATTCACCCCTCCACTTT; V: TRBV5-1; J: TRBJ1-6; D: .; size: .
CDR3: CASSRSTGPGQPQHF; DNA: TGTGCCAGCAGTAGATCGACAGGACCAGGGCAGCCCCAGCATTTT; V: TRBV6-1; J: TRBJ1-5; D: .; size: .
CDR3: CASSLIHRESWRNIQYF; DNA: TGTGCCAGCAGCTTGATCCACAGGGAGAGTTGGAGAAACATTCAGTACTTC; V: TRBV7-2; J: TRBJ2-4; D: .; size: .
CDR3: CASRYRTGTDTQYF; DNA: TGCGCCAGCAGGTATAGGACAGGGACAGATACGCAGTATTTT; V: TRBV5-1; J: TRBJ2-3; D: TRBD1; size: .
CDR3: CASRARNTEAFF; DNA: TGTGCCAGCAGGGCCCGGAACACTGAAGCTTTCTTT; V: TRBV2; J: TRBJ1-1; D: .; size: .
CDR3: CASRRGLAGTNTGELFF; DNA: TGTGCCAGCAGGCGGGGACTAGCGGGGACGAACACCGGGGAGCTGTTTTTT; V: TRBV7-3; J: TRBJ2-2; D: TRBD2; size: .
CDR3: CASSQDSWQTSGNTIYF; DNA: TGCGCCAGCAGCCAAGATAGCTGGCAGACTTCTGGAAACACCATATATTTT; V: TRBV4-1; J: TRBJ1-3; D: .; size: few
CDR3: CASSAGTGWTGELFF; DNA: TGTGCCAGCAGCGCCGGGACAGGGTGGACCGGGGAGCTGTTTTTT; V: TRBV11-2; J: TRBJ2-2; D: TRBD1; size: .
CDR3: CASSVNGGVGNGDTQYF; DNA: TGTGCCAGCAGCGTGAATGGGGGCGTTGGTAATGGGGATACGCAGTATTTT; V: TRBV7-2; J: TRBJ2-3; D: .; size: .
CDR3: CASSYSGVPNEQFF; DNA: TGTGCCAGCAGTTACTCGGGAGTCCCCAATGAGCAGTTCTTC; V: TRBV6-6; J: TRBJ2-1; D: .; size: .
CDR3: CASSLGGRGTQETQYF; DNA: TGTGCCAGCAGCTTAGGTGGCAGGGGGACCCAAGAGACCCAGTACTTC; V: TRBV11-1; J: TRBJ2-5; D: TRBD1; size: .
CDR3: CAICPGYNSPLHF; DNA: TGTGCCATCTGCCCAGGGTATAATTCACCCCTCCACTTT; V: TRBV10-3; J: TRBJ1-6; D: .; size: few
CDR3: CASSLGGAMGYTF; DNA: TGCGCCAGCAGCTTGGGGGGCGCGATGGGCTACACCTTC; V: TRBV5-1; J: TRBJ1-2; D: .; size: .
CDR3: CASSPGVFTNEQFF; DNA: TGTGCCAGCAGCCCGGGGGTCTTCACAAATGAGCAGTTCTTC; V: TRBV4-2; J: TRBJ2-1; D: .; size: once
CDR3: CASSLAGALAPLHF; DNA: TGTGCCAGCAGCTTAGCGGGGGCCCTAGCACCCCTCCACTTT; V: TRBV7-9; J: TRBJ1-6; D: .; size: few
CDR3: CASSFPPRQGFGNTEAFF; DNA: TGTGCCAGCAGTTTCCCCCCAAGGCAGGGGTTTGGGAACACTGAAGCTTTCTTT; V: TRBV27; J: TRBJ1-1; D: .; size: .
CDR3: CASSLGAGSENYGYTF; DNA: TGTGCCAGCAGCTTGGGGGCCGGCTCAGAGAACTATGGCTACACCTTC; V: TRBV5-6; J: TRBJ1-2; D: .; size: .
CDR3: CASSLTAGVDTEAFF; DNA: TGCGCCAGCAGCTTGACAGCGGGGGTGGACACTGAAGCTTTCTTT; V: TRBV5-1; J: TRBJ1-1; D: .; size: .
CDR3: CASSPPQDFYGYTF; DNA: TGTGCCAGCAGTCCCCCCCAGGATTTCTATGGCTACACCTTC; V: TRBV28; J: TRBJ1-2; D: .; size: .
CDR3: CAWSMGQGANEKLFF; DNA: TGTGCCTGGAGTATGGGACAGGGGGCTAATGAAAAACTGTTTTTT; V: TRBV30; J: TRBJ1-4; D: TRBD1; size: .
CDR3: CASSRQGHTDTQYF; DNA: TGTGCCAGCTCACGACAGGGGCACACAGATACGCAGTATTTT; V: TRBV18; J: TRBJ2-3; D: TRBD1; size: few
CDR3: CASSLYIRAEGGYTF; DNA: TGTGCCAGCAGCTTATATATCAGGGCAGAAGGAGGCTACACCTTC; V: TRBV11-2; J: TRBJ1-2; D: .; size: once
CDR3: CASSLGGQSTDTQYF; DNA: TGCGCCAGCAGCTTGGGGGGACAGAGCACAGATACGCAGTATTTT; V: TRBV5-1; J: TRBJ2-3; D: TRBD1; size: once
CDR3: CASSLGGDYNQPQHF; DNA: TGTGCCAGCAGCTTAGGCGGGGATTACAATCAGCCCCAGCATTTT; V: TRBV7-9; J: TRBJ1-5; D: .; size: .
CDR3: CASSSFPLYEQYF; DNA: TGTGCCAGCAGCTCCTTCCCCTTATACGAGCAGTACTTC; V: TRBV2; J: TRBJ2-7; D: .; size: .
CDR3: CASSQCGGGRANYGYTF; DNA: TGCGCCAGCAGTCAATGCGGGGGGGGGCGAGCTAACTATGGCTACACCTTC; V: TRBV23-1; J: TRBJ1-2; D: .; size: .
CDR3: CAWRAGKGRLSEQFF; DNA: TGTGCCTGGAGAGCGGGGAAGGGCAGATTAAGTGAGCAGTTCTTC; V: TRBV30; J: TRBJ2-1; D: TRBD2; size: .
CDR3: CASSLHGAGGETQYF; DNA: TGTGCCAGCAGCCTCCACGGGGCAGGGGGCGAGACCCAGTACTTC; V: TRBV5-6; J: TRBJ2-5; D: TRBD1; size: .
CDR3: CASSLVGTSGNTIYF; DNA: TGCGCCAGCAGCTTGGTAGGGACATCTGGAAACACCATATATTTT; V: TRBV5-1; J: TRBJ1-3; D: .; size: .
CDR3: CASIMGGEAFF; DNA: TGTGCCAGCATCATGGGGGGTGAAGCTTTCTTT; V: TRBV2; J: TRBJ1-1; D: .; size: .
CDR3: CASSFSTGQGVEQYF; DNA: TGTGCCAGCAGCTTTTCTACAGGGCAGGGGGTCGAGCAGTACTTC; V: TRBV5-6; J: TRBJ2-7; D: TRBD1; size: .
CDR3: CASSQEGNNQPQHF; DNA: TGTGCCAGCAGCCAAGAGGGCAACAATCAGCCCCAGCATTTT; V: TRBV4-2; J: TRBJ1-5; D: .; size: .
CDR3: CASSIVGRGMRTQYF; DNA: TGTGCCAGTAGTATAGTCGGCCGGGGGATGAGGACGCAGTATTTT; V: TRBV19; J: TRBJ2-3; D: .; size: .
CDR3: CASSLDRGAMNTEAFF; DNA: TGTGCCAGCAGCTTGGACAGGGGGGCTATGAACACTGAAGCTTTCTTT; V: TRBV5-4; J: TRBJ1-1; D: TRBD1; size: .
CDR3: CASSSLPGQPTEAFF; DNA: TGTGCCAGCAGTTCTTTACCGGGACAGCCAACTGAAGCTTTCTTT; V: TRBV27; J: TRBJ1-1; D: TRBD1; size: .
CDR3: CASSPTSNEQFF; DNA: TGTGCCAGCAGCCCGACTAGTAATGAGCAGTTCTTC; V: TRBV9; J: TRBJ2-1; D: .; size: .
CDR3: CASSPPRSGGNTIYF; DNA: TGTGCCAGCTCACCACCCCGGAGCGGAGGAAACACCATATATTTT; V: TRBV18; J: TRBJ1-3; D: .; size: .
CDR3: CASRPGTVQLFSGNTIYF; DNA: TGTGCCAGTAGACCCGGGACAGTGCAGCTCTTCTCTGGAAACACCATATATTTT; V: TRBV19; J: TRBJ1-3; D: TRBD1; size: .
CDR3: CASSPWGGSSGANGLTF; DNA: TGCGCCAGCAGCCCCTGGGGCGGCAGCTCTGGGGCCAACGGCCTGACTTTC; V: TRBV5-1; J: TRBJ2-6; D: .; size: .
CDR3: CASSQGMNTEAFF; DNA: TGCGCCAGCAGTCAGGGGATGAACACTGAAGCTTTCTTT; V: TRBV5-1; J: TRBJ1-1; D: .; size: .
CDR3: CASRETGHSAETQYF; DNA: TGTGCCAGCAGGGAAACGGGACACTCGGCGGAGACCCAGTACTTC; V: TRBV6-1; J: TRBJ2-5; D: .; size: .
CDR3: CASSIFGTENYGYTF; DNA: TGTGCCAGTAGTATTTTCGGAACAGAAAACTATGGCTACACCTTC; V: TRBV19; J: TRBJ1-2; D: .; size: .
CDR3: CASTDMETQYF; DNA: TGTGCCAGCACTGACATGGAGACCCAGTACTTC; V: TRBV5-4; J: TRBJ2-5; D: .; size: .
CDR3: CASSSPGTLSSGANGLTF; DNA: TGCGCCAGCAGCTCTCCCGGGACACTGAGCTCTGGGGCCAACGGCCTGACTTTC; V: TRBV5-1; J: TRBJ2-6; D: .; size: once
CDR3: CASRATGAEAFF; DNA: TGTGCCAGCCGGGCGACAGGGGCAGAAGCTTTCTTT; V: TRBV27; J: TRBJ1-1; D: TRBD1; size: few
CDR3: CASSPPYRGLSSPLHF; DNA: TGTGCCAGCTCACCACCATACAGGGGGCTTTCTTCACCCCTCCACTTT; V: TRBV18; J: TRBJ1-6; D: TRBD1; size: .
CDR3: CASSYMGGSGNTIYF; DNA: TGTGCCAGCAGTTATATGGGGGGCTCTGGAAACACCATATATTTT; V: TRBV6-5; J: TRBJ1-3; D: .; size: few
CDR3: CASSQDWVTGLNYGYTF; DNA: TGCGCCAGCAGCCAAGATTGGGTAACAGGATTGAACTATGGCTACACCTTC; V: TRBV4-1; J: TRBJ1-2; D: .; size: .
CDR3: CASSLTGVLRALHF; DNA: TGTGCCAGCAGCTTGACAGGGGTTCTAAGGGCCCTCCACTTT; V: TRBV7-9; J: TRBJ1-6; D: TRBD1; size: .
CDR3: CASSFPREHYTGELFF; DNA: TGTGCCAGCAGTTTCCCCCGGGAGCACTACACCGGGGAGCTGTTTTTT; V: TRBV6-5; J: TRBJ2-2; D: .; size: .
CDR3: CASSVRFTSGDPAGEQYF; DNA: TGTGCCAGCAGCGTCCGATTTACTAGCGGGGACCCTGCGGGCGAGCAGTACTTC; V: TRBV13; J: TRBJ2-7; D: TRBD2; size: .
CDR3: CASSQGGQGALETQYF; DNA: TGTGCCAGCAGCCAAGGGGGACAGGGGGCTTTAGAGACCCAGTACTTC; V: TRBV7-9; J: TRBJ2-5; D: TRBD1; size: .
CDR3: CASSLRAGGFQNTGELFF; DNA: TGCGCCAGCAGCTTGAGGGCAGGGGGATTTCAGAACACCGGGGAGCTGTTTTTT; V: TRBV5-1; J: TRBJ2-2; D: TRBD1; size: .
CDR3: CASSLGGLLAENIQYF; DNA: TGCGCCAGCAGCTTGGGAGGATTACTAGCGGAAAACATTCAGTACTTC; V: TRBV5-1; J: TRBJ2-4; D: TRBD2; size: .
CDR3: CAISGQGGQPQHF; DNA: TGTGCCATCAGCGGACAGGGAGGACAGCCCCAGCATTTT; V: TRBV10-3; J: TRBJ1-5; D: TRBD1; size: once
CDR3: CASSLAGPGTQYF; DNA: TGTGCCAGCAGCCTAGCGGGGCCGGGGACCCAGTACTTC; V: TRBV2; J: TRBJ2-5; D: TRBD2; size: .